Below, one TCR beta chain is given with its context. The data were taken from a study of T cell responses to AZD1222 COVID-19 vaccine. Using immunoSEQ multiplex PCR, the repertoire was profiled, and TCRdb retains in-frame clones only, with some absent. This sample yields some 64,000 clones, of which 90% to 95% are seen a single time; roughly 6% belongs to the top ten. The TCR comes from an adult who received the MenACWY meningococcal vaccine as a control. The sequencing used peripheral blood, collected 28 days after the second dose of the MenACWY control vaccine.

The CDR3 region is CASKQTHRQPQHF. The CDR3 coding sequence is TGTGCCAGCAAACAGACCCACCGTCAGCCCCAGCATTTT. This rearrangement joins TRBV28 to TRBJ1-5, with unresolved D. Germline lookup yields CDR1 MDHEN and CDR2 SYDVKM. V lost 7 bases and J 6 bases, leaving 13 bases between the germline ends. This CDR3 comprises 13 residues.